This TCR beta chain derives from a study of technical replicates of blood from a few donors. Some clones are missing from TCRdb's copy, which holds only in-frame ones; the method was immunoSEQ multiplex PCR. This table holds about 83,000 clones, around 96% found once. CDR1 is SNHLY and CDR2 is FYNNEI in the germline V gene. Trimming stripped 8 bases from V and 4 bases from J, with 7 bases between. This CDR3 region has 11 residues. V and J are TRBV2 and TRBJ2-3; unclear D gene. Material: T cells isolated from PBMCs. This receptor was taken from a human donor in good health. CDR3 loop: CASLEADTQYF. The DNA of the CDR3 is TGTGCCAGCCTAGAGGCAGATACGCAGTATTTT.